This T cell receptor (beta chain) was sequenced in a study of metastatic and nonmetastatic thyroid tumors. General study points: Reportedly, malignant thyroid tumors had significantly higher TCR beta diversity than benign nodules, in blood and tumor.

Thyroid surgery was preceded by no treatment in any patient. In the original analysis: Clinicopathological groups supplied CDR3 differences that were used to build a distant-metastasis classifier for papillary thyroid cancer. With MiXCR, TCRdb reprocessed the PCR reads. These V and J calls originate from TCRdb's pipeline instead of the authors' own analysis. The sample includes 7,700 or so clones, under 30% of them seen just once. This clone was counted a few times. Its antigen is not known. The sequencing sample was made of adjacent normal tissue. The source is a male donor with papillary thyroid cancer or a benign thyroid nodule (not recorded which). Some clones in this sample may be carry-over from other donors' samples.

CDR3 sequence reads: CASSPTRTALEYF. The CDR3 coding sequence is TGTGCCAGCAGTCCCACAAGGACTGCTTTGGAGTACTTC. The chain employs TRBV12-3 or TRBV12-4 and TRBJ2-5; a possible D gene is TRBD2 (5 bases). V was pared by 5 bases and J by 12 bases, with 19 bases between. CDR3 length: 13 amino acids.